This TCR beta chain was captured in a study of cytotoxic CD8 clonotypes in ibrutinib-treated CLL. As for the study in general: Sample averages reached 250,000 or so productive templates and over 85,000 productive rearrangements.

This CDR3 comprises 15 residues. V gave up 5 bases and J gave up 1 base; unmatched junction bases: 2. Germline lookup yields CDR1 SEHNR and CDR2 FQNEAQ (reference sequence). The protocol was immunoSEQ multiplex PCR, while the TCRdb copy is restricted to in-frame clones and leaves out a portion. Here the sample spans around 24,000 clones, about 78% being singletons. About 1.9 micrograms of genomic DNA (from cryopreserved PBMCs) were used for TCR beta libraries. V usage is TRBV7-9 and J usage is TRBJ2-1; 10 bases fit TRBD1. This receptor was obtained from a human donor with chronic lymphocytic leukemia. This specimen was PBMCs, taken before ibrutinib treatment. The CDR3 DNA follows: TGTGCCAGCAGCCCGGACAGGGGGTCCTACAATGAGCAGTTCTTC. Encoded protein: CASSPDRGSYNEQFF.